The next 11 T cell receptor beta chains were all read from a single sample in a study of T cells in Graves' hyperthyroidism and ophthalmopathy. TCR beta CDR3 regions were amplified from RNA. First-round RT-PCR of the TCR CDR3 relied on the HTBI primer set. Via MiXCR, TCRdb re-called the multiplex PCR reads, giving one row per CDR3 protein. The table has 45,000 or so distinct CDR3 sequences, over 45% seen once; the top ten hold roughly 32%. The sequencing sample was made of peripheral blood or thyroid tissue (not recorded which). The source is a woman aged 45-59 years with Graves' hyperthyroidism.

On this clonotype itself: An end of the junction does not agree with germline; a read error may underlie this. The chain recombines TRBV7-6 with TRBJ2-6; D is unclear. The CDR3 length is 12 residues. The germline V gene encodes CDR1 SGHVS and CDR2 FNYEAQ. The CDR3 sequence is CDSSFAANVLTF. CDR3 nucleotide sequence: TGTGACAGCAGCTTTGCGGCCAACGTCCTGACTTTC.

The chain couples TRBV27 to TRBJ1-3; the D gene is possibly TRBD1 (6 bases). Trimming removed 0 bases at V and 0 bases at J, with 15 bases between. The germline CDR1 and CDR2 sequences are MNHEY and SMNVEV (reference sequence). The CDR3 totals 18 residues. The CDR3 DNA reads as TGTGCCAGCAGTTTATCCCCTCCACAGGGAAGCTCTGGAAACACCATATATTTT. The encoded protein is CASSLSPPQGSSGNTIYF.

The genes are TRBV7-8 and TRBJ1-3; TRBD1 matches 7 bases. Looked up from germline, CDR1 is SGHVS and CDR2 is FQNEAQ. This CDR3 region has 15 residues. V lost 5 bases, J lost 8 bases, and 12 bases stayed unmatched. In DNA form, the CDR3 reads TGTGCCAGCAGCATCGACAGGGTCGGTGGCTACACCATATATTTT. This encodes CASSIDRVGGYTIYF.

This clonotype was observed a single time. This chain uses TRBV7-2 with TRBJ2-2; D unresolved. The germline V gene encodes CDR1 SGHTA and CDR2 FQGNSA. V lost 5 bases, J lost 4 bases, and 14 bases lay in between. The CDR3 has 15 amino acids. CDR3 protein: CASSQNSRSTGELFF. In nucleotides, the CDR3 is TGTGCCAGCAGCCAGAATAGTAGGAGCACCGGGGAGCTGTTTTTT.

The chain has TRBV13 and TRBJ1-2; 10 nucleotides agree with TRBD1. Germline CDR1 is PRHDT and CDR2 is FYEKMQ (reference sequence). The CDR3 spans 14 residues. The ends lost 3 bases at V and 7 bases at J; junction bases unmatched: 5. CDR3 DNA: TGTGCCAGCAGCTTCTCGACAGGGGGCCGTGGCTACACCTTC. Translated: CASSFSTGGRGYTF.

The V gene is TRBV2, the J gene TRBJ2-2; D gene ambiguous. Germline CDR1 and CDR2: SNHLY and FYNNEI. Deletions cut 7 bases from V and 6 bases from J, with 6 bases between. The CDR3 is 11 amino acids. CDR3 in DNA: TGTGCCAGCATCGAGGCCGGGGAGCTGTTTTTT. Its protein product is CASIEAGELFF.

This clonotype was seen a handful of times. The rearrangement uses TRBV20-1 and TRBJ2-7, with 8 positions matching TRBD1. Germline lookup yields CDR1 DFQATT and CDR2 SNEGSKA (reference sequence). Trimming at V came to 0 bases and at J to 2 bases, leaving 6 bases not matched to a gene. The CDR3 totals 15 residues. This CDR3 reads CSARDRDRSTYEQYF. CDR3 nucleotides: TGCAGTGCTAGAGATAGGGACAGGTCCACCTACGAGCAGTACTTC.

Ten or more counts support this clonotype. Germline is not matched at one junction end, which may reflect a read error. This chain's CDR3 is CASSLAGVTETFF. Here the CDR3 DNA reads TGTGCCAGCAGCTTAGCAGGGGTCACTGAAACTTTCTTT. This rearrangement joins TRBV7-9 to TRBJ1-1, with TRBD1 as a possible D gene (5 bases). The length of the CDR3 is 13 residues. Germline V gene lookup returns CDR1 SEHNR and CDR2 FQNEAQ (reference sequence).

The CDR3 loop reads CASSQVFGRGGTQYF. CDR3 DNA sequence: TGCGCCAGCAGCCAAGTATTTGGCAGGGGAGGGACCCAGTACTTC. V gene TRBV4-1 combines with J gene TRBJ2-5; D may match TRBD1 or TRBD2 (6 bases each). V was trimmed by 1 base and J by 7 bases, leaving 16 bases between them. There are 15 residues in the CDR3. Germline CDR1 is MGHRA and CDR2 is YSYEKL.

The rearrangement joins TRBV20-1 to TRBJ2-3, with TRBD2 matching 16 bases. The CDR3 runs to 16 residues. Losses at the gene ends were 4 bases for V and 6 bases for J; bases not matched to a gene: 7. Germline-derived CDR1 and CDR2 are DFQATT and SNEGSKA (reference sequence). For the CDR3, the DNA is TGCAGTGCTATTGCCGGGACTAGCGGGAGGGGGGATACGCAGTATTTT. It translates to CSAIAGTSGRGDTQYF.

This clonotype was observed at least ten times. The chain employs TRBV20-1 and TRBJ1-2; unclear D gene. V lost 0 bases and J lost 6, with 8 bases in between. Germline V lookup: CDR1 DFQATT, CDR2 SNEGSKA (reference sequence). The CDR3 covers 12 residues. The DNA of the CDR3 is TGCAGTGCTAGAGATGTGGGGAATGGCTACACCTTC. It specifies CSARDVGNGYTF.